This TCR beta chain was identified during a study of blood T cell repertoires in COVID-19. About the research overall: The origin of the acute and convalescent COVID-19 samples was the United States, Italy and Spain. T cells, B-cell-depleted T cells, or PBMCs supplied cDNA or gDNA.

Germline CDR1 is SGHTA and CDR2 is FQGNSA. The CDR3 sequence is 13 residues long. V gave up 1 base and J gave up 6 bases, with 8 bases separating them. Authors' analysis steps: Counts of nucleated cells, estimated from reference gene primer amplification, were obtained. Libraries were prepared by immunoSEQ multiplex PCR; TCRdb keeps only in-frame clonotypes and omits some of them. The DNA was the basis for D and trimming; V, J and clone size are from that table. Here the sample spans under 150,000 clones, around nine tenths being singletons. The chain is built from TRBV7-2 and TRBJ2-3, with D perhaps matching TRBD2 (6 bases). The sample was peripheral blood. This sequence originates from a woman aged 40 to 50 with acute or convalescent COVID-19. The CDR3 region has the DNA TGTGCCAGCAGCTTAGGTGGGAGGGATACGCAGTATTTT. Amino acid sequence: CASSLGGRDTQYF.